This T cell receptor beta chain was sequenced for a study of blood T cell repertoires in COVID-19. Study information: Spain, Italy and the United States supplied samples that represented acute and convalescent COVID-19. T cells, B-cell-depleted T cells, or PBMCs supplied cDNA or gDNA.

V gave up 2 bases and J gave up 0 bases, with 11 bases separating them. Germline CDR1 is GTSNPN and CDR2 is SVGIG (reference sequence). The CDR3 runs 16 residues. Under the authors' procedure: Nucleated cell counts were estimated from reference gene primer amplification. TCRdb's copy holds only in-frame clones and misses some; the assay was immunoSEQ multiplex PCR. The DNA was the basis for D and trimming; V, J and clone size are from that table. The sample shows about 280,000 clones, 86% of them seen only once. The TCR originated in a man aged 35-49 years with active or convalescent COVID-19. V is TRBV30 and J is TRBJ1-6; D is uncertain. Material: peripheral blood. The CDR3 DNA is TGTGCCTGGAGTACTGGTGATAGCTCCTATAATTCACCCCTCCACTTT. Translated, it gives CAWSTGDSSYNSPLHF.